This record covers a single T cell receptor (beta chain). Its antigen remains unidentified. Produced via immunoSEQ multiplex PCR; TCRdb's table is partial and in-frame only. The data contain tens of thousands of clones, around 95% of them singletons. This sample was included in a study of human thymus T cells. Broader study findings: Thymic repertoires overlap heavily among unrelated individuals, related research has reported.

The junction had 11 bases not matched to a gene; V was cut back by 5 bases and J by 5 bases. CDR1 MNHGY and CDR2 SAAAGT come from the germline V gene. The CDR3 runs 15 residues. In corrective heart surgery, resections were taken, and these provided the thymus tissue. The material sequenced was thymus tissue. The receptor comes from a girl less than two years old with a congenital heart defect but otherwise immunologically healthy. The V gene is TRBV6-8, the J gene TRBJ1-2; 7 positions agree with TRBD1. The chain's CDR3 is CASSDFRGGGYGYTF. The DNA of the CDR3 is TGTGCCAGCAGTGACTTTAGAGGGGGCGGTTATGGCTACACCTTC.